This TCR beta chain was sequenced for a study of neoadjuvant nivolumab and ipilimumab in lung cancer. Sequenced by immunoSEQ multiplex PCR; TCRdb stores in-frame clones only, minus some. The sample holds about 6,600 clones, roughly two thirds seen once. Points on this clone: Its antigen is still unknown.

Study findings and constraints: Only two of four nivolumab-treated tumors gained richness and clonality by surgery.

Trimming pared 3 bases from V and 0 bases from J, leaving 13 bases between. This CDR3 spans 16 amino acids. CDR1 is MNHEY, CDR2 SMNVEV, per germline (reference sequence). The clonotype originates from an adult with non-small cell lung cancer. This specimen was tumor tissue, taken after neoadjuvant nivolumab, alone or with ipilimumab, at or shortly before surgery. V gene TRBV27 combines with J gene TRBJ2-3; the D is unclear. Here the CDR3 DNA reads TGTGCCAGCAGTTTGGGCAGCGCCTCGAGCACAGATACGCAGTATTTT. Translating gives CASSLGSASSTDTQYF.